The rows below give T cell receptor beta chains drawn from one sample of a study of technical replicates of blood from several donors. Repertoires were generated with immunoSEQ multiplex PCR, while TCRdb's copy carries only in-frame clones and drops some. The sample has tens of thousands of clones, approximately 86% seen once. The sample taken for sequencing was PBMCs. All receptors derive from a human donor in good health. Some clones in this sample may be carry-over from other donors' samples. The CDR3 runs from the conserved cysteine through the conserved F or W. D genes are given only for firm matches. Clone size appears in some rows only: once, few, many, or a class for an expanded clone.

>NA|TRBJ2-3|TRBV7-9|NA
CASSLGAAGAFTDTQYF
TGTGCCAGCAGCTTAGGGGCGGCGGGGGCCTTCACAGATACGCAGTATTTT
>NA|TRBJ1-4|TRBV4-2|TRBD1
CASSQIFGQGIEKLFF
TGTGCCAGCAGCCAAATCTTCGGACAGGGAATCGAAAAACTGTTTTTT
>NA|TRBJ1-3|TRBV27|TRBD1
CASSLQGVGNTIYF
TGTGCCAGCAGTTTACAGGGGGTTGGAAACACCATATATTTT
>NA|TRBJ1-5|TRBV6-1|NA
CASSPNRGAQPQHF
TGTGCCAGCAGTCCGAACCGGGGAGCTCAGCCCCAGCATTTT
>NA|TRBJ2-5|TRBV11-2|TRBD1
CASSRDRGRETQYF
TGTGCCAGCAGCAGAGACAGGGGCAGAGAGACCCAGTACTTC
>NA|TRBJ2-7|TRBV4-2|TRBD2
CASSPSMTSGSGEQYF
TGTGCCAGCAGCCCCTCAATGACTAGCGGGAGTGGTGAGCAGTACTTC
>NA|TRBJ2-1|TRBV21-1|NA
CASSKVGGHEQFF
TGTGCCAGCAGCAAAGTTGGGGGCCATGAGCAGTTCTTC
>NA|TRBJ1-1|TRBV9|TRBD1
CASSVASSSRGLAFF
TGTGCCAGCAGCGTAGCTAGTTCATCCAGGGGGTTAGCTTTCTTT
>NA|TRBJ2-1|TRBV4-2|NA
CASSQEGGRWGWNEQFF
TGTGCCAGCAGCCAAGAAGGGGGAAGATGGGGCTGGAATGAGCAGTTCTTC
>NA|TRBJ2-3|TRBV9|TRBD2
CASSEVGRAPDTQYF
TGTGCCAGCAGTGAAGTCGGGAGGGCCCCAGATACGCAGTATTTT
>NA|TRBJ2-1|TRBV7-6|TRBD1
CASSSLPGRTGEQFF
TGTGCCAGCAGCTCCCTTCCGGGACGGACAGGTGAGCAGTTCTTC
>NA|TRBJ2-2|TRBV4-3|TRBD2
CASSQVTSGGASGELFF
TGCGCCAGCAGCCAGGTAACTAGCGGGGGGGCCTCCGGGGAGCTGTTTTTT
>NA|TRBJ2-5|TRBV2|TRBD2
CASTRLAGQETQYF
TGTGCCAGCACACGGCTAGCGGGGCAAGAGACCCAGTACTTC
>NA|TRBJ1-1|TRBV4-3|TRBD1
CASSQFLTGATEAFF
TGCGCCAGCAGCCAATTTCTGACAGGGGCTACTGAAGCTTTCTTT
>NA|TRBJ2-2|TRBV11-2|NA
CASSLHMLNTGELFF
TGTGCCAGCAGCTTACACATGCTGAACACCGGGGAGCTGTTTTTT
>once|TRBJ2-7|TRBV5-1|NA
CASSSNPPGDEQYF
TGCGCCAGCAGCTCTAACCCCCCTGGAGACGAGCAGTACTTC
>NA|TRBJ2-3|TRBV7-2|NA
CASSLDKHRGDTQYF
TGTGCCAGCAGCTTAGACAAGCATAGGGGAGATACGCAGTATTTT
>NA|TRBJ1-4|TRBV18|NA
CASSLGLSEKLFF
TGTGCCAGCTCACTGGGGCTTAGTGAAAAACTGTTTTTT
>NA|TRBJ1-1|TRBV5-1|TRBD1
CASSTGTGNTEAFF
TGCGCCAGCAGCACGGGGACAGGGAACACTGAAGCTTTCTTT
>NA|TRBJ2-1|TRBV5-1|NA
CASSSPQGRSYNEQFF
TGCGCCAGCAGCTCGCCCCAGGGGCGTTCCTACAATGAGCAGTTCTTC
>NA|TRBJ2-7|TRBV5-1|NA
CASSEQGSSYEQYF
TGCGCCAGCAGCGAACAGGGTTCCTCCTACGAGCAGTACTTC
>NA|TRBJ1-6|TRBV28|NA
CASSFRRTSPYNSPLHF
TGTGCCAGCAGTTTCCGGCGGACAAGTCCCTATAATTCACCCCTCCACTTT
>NA|TRBJ2-3|TRBV21-1|NA
CASSKAVRLCNSYTDTQYF
TGTGCCAGCAGCAAAGCTGTTAGGCTTTGTAACAGCTACACAGATACGCAGTATTTT
>NA|TRBJ1-5|TRBV19|NA
CASSLTGEQPQHF
TGTGCCAGTAGCCTGACGGGAGAACAGCCCCAGCATTTT